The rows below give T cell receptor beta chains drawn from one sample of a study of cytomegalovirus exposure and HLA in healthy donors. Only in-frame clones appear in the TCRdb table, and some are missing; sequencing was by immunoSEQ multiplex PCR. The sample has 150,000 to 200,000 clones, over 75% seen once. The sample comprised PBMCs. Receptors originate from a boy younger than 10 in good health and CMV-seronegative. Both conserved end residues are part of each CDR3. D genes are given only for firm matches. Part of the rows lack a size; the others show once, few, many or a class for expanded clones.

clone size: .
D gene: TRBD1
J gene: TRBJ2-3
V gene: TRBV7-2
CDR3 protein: CASSSSSQGADTQYF
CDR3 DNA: TGTGCCAGCAGTTCTTCTTCGCAGGGGGCAGATACGCAGTATTTT

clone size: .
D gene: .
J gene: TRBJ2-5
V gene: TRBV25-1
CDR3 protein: CASTHLAVQETQYF
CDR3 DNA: TGTGCCAGCACCCACCTTGCGGTCCAAGAGACCCAGTACTTC

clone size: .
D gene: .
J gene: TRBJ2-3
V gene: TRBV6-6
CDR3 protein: CASSYSRSSTDTQYF
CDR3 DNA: TGTGCCAGCAGTTACTCGAGGTCTAGCACAGATACGCAGTATTTT

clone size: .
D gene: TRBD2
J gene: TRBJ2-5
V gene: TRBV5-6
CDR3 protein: CASSLERGEYQETQYF
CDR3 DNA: TGTGCCAGCAGCTTGGAACGGGGGGAGTACCAAGAGACCCAGTACTTC

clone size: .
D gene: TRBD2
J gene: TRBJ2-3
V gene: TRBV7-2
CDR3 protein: CASSLGLAGGTDTQYF
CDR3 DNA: TGTGCCAGCAGCCTAGGACTAGCGGGGGGCACAGATACGCAGTATTTT

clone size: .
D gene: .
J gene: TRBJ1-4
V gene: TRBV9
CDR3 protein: CASSVTQGGEKLFF
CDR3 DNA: TGTGCCAGCAGCGTTACACAGGGAGGGGAAAAACTGTTTTTT

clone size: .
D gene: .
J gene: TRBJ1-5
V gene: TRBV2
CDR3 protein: CASSIKTGPQHF
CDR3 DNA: TGTGCCAGCAGCATTAAAACAGGGCCCCAGCATTTT

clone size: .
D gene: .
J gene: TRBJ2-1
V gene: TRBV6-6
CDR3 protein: CASRIPESNEQFF
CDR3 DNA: TGTGCCAGCAGAATCCCGGAGTCGAATGAGCAGTTCTTC

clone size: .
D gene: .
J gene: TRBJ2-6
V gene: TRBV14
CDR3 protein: CASRASGANGLTF
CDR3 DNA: TGTGCCAGCAGGGCCTCTGGGGCCAACGGCCTGACTTTC

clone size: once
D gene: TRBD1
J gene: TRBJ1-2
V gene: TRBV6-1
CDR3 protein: CASRATGTGNYGYTF
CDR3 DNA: TGTGCCAGCAGAGCAACCGGGACAGGCAACTATGGCTACACCTTC

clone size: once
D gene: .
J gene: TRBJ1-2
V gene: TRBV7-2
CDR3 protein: CASSLARRGTGGYGYTF
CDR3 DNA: TGTGCCAGCAGCTTAGCGCGAAGGGGAACGGGTGGCTATGGCTACACCTTC

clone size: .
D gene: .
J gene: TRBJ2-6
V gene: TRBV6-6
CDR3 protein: CASSLNRGANVLTF
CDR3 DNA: TGTGCCAGCAGTTTGAACAGGGGGGCCAACGTCCTGACTTTC

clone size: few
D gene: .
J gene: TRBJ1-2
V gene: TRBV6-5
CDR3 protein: CASSYTREQGGYTF
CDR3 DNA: TGTGCCAGCAGTTACACCCGCGAGCAGGGTGGCTACACCTTC

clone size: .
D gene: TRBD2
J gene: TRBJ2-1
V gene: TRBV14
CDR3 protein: CASSQGRAGLASQFF
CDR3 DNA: TGTGCCAGCAGCCAAGGTCGCGCGGGACTAGCGAGTCAGTTCTTC

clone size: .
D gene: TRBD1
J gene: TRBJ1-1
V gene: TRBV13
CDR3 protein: CASRQGAKRVEAFF
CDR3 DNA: TGTGCCAGCAGGCAGGGGGCTAAAAGGGTTGAAGCTTTCTTT

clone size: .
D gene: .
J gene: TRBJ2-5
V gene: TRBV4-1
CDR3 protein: CASSQDRMYQETQYF
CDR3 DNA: TGCGCCAGCAGCCAAGATCGTATGTACCAAGAGACCCAGTACTTC

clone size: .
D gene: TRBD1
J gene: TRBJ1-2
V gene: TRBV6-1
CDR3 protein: CASSEVGQGGGYTF
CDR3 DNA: TGTGCCAGCAGTGAAGTGGGACAGGGGGGGGGCTACACCTTC

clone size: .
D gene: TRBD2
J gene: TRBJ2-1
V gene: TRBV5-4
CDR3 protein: CASSQELAGGSPHEQFF
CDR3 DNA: TGTGCCAGCAGCCAAGAACTAGCGGGGGGGTCTCCCCATGAGCAGTTCTTC

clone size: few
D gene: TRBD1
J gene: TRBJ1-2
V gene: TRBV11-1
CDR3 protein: CASSFRDRDYGYTF
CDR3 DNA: TGTGCCAGCAGTTTCCGGGACAGGGATTATGGCTACACCTTC

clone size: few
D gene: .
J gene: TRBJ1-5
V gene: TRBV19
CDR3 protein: CASSAQAQLNQPQHF
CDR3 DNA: TGTGCCAGTAGCGCCCAGGCACAGCTCAATCAGCCCCAGCATTTT

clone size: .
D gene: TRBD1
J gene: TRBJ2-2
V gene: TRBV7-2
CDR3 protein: CASSLTPRQGGGELFF
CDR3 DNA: TGTGCCAGCAGCTTAACGCCCCGACAGGGGGGCGGGGAGCTGTTTTTT

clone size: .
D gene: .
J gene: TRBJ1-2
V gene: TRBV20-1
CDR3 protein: CSPWTPSGYTF
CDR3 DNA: TGCAGCCCGTGGACTCCGAGCGGCTACACCTTC

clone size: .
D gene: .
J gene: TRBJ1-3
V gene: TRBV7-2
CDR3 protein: CASSPGQSLSGNTIYF
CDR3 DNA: TGTGCCAGCAGCCCCGGACAGAGCCTCTCTGGAAACACCATATATTTT

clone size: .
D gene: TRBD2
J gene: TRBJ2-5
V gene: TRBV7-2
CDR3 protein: CASSLGGGRTQYF
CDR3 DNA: TGTGCCAGCAGCTTAGGCGGGGGGCGGACCCAGTACTTC

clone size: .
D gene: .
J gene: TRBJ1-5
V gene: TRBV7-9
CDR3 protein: CASSLGRGTDSNQPQHF
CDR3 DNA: TGTGCCAGCAGCTTAGGGCGGGGCACAGATAGCAATCAGCCCCAGCATTTT

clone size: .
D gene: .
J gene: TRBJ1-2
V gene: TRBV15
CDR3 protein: CATGAANYGYTF
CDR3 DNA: TGTGCCACCGGGGCGGCAAACTATGGCTACACCTTC

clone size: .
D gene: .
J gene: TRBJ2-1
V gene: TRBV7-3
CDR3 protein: CASSRRQYGSYNEQFF
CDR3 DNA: TGTGCCAGCAGCCGAAGACAATATGGTTCCTACAATGAGCAGTTCTTC

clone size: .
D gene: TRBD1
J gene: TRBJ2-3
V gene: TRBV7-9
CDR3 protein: CASSGTGGADTQYF
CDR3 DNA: TGTGCCAGCAGCGGTACAGGGGGCGCGGATACGCAGTATTTT

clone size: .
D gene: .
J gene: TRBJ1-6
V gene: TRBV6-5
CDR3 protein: CASRDDSLNSPLHF
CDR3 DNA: TGTGCCAGCCGTGACGACAGCCTCAATTCACCCCTCCACTTT

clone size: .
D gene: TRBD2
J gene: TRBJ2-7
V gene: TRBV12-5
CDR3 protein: CASGLPGTSGTYEQYF
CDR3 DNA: TGTGCTAGTGGTCTTCCCGGGACTAGCGGGACCTACGAGCAGTACTTC

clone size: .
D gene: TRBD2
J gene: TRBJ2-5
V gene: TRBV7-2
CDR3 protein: CASSFYGGEVVTQYF
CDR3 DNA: TGTGCCAGCAGCTTCTATGGGGGGGAGGTTGTGACCCAGTACTTC

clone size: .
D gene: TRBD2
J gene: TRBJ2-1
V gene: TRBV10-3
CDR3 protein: CAISKGLPDYNEQFF
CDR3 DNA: TGTGCCATCAGCAAGGGACTACCCGATTACAATGAGCAGTTCTTC

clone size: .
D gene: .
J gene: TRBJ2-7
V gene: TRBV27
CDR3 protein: CASSLSGQGLYEQYF
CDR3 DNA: TGTGCCAGCAGTTTATCGGGGCAGGGCCTCTACGAGCAGTACTTC

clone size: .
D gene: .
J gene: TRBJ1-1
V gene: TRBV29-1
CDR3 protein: CSVAPRLRDEAFF
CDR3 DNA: TGCAGCGTTGCCCCGAGATTGAGAGATGAAGCTTTCTTT

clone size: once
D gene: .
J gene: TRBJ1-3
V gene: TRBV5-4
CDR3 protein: CASSLDSNSGNTIYF
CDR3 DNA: TGTGCCAGCAGCCTGGACAGTAACTCTGGAAACACCATATATTTT

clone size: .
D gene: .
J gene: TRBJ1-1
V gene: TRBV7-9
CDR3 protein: CASSLGGRVNTEAFF
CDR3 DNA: TGTGCCAGCAGCTTAGGTGGCAGGGTGAACACTGAAGCTTTCTTT

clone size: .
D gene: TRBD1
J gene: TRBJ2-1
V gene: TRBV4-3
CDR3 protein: CASSELRGTGFNEQFF
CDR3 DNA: TGCGCCAGCAGCGAACTAAGGGGGACAGGGTTCAATGAGCAGTTCTTC

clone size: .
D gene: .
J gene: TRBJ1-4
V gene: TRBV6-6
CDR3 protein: CASSYSDTREKLFF
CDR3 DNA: TGTGCCAGCAGTTACTCGGACACGAGGGAAAAACTGTTTTTT

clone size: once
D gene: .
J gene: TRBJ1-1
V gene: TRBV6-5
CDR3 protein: CASSTTGGEAFF
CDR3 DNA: TGTGCCAGCAGCACCACCGGAGGTGAAGCTTTCTTT

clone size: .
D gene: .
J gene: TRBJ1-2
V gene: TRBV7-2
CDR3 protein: CASRWGGDLIRYTF
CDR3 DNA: TGTGCCAGCAGGTGGGGGGGGGATCTCATCCGCTACACCTTC

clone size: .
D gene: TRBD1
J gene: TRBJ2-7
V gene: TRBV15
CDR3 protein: CATSRDRDRASYEQYF
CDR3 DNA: TGTGCCACCAGCAGGGACCGGGACAGGGCCTCCTACGAGCAGTACTTC

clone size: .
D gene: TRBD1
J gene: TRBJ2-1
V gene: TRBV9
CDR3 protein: CASSEQQGVGYNEQFF
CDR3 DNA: TGTGCCAGCAGCGAACAACAGGGGGTCGGGTACAATGAGCAGTTCTTC

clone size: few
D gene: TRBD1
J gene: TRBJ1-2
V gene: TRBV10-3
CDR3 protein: CAINPRGTGCYWFGYTF
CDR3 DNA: TGTGCCATCAACCCGCGCGGGACAGGGTGTTACTGGTTTGGCTACACCTTC

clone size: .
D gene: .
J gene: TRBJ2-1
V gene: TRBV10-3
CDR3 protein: CAISYKTRRGYNEQFF
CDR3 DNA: TGTGCCATCAGTTACAAAACTAGGAGGGGTTACAATGAGCAGTTCTTC